The 14 T cell receptor beta chains below come from one sample, sequenced in a study of patients and donors after allogeneic stem cell transplantation. Via MiXCR, TCRdb re-called the RT-PCR reads, giving one row per CDR3 protein. The sample consists of 150,000 to 200,000 distinct CDR3 sequences, about 29% of them appearing once. The specimen was blood, either unsorted or a sorted T cell fraction (not recorded which). These receptor sequences come from a human donor who was either an allogeneic HSCT recipient or a stem cell or donor lymphocyte infusion donor (not recorded which). It is not recorded whose cells these are; they may come from a transplant donor.

This clonotype came up many times. This CDR3 reads CASSAVDTNEKLFF. The CDR3 nucleotides are TGTGCCAGCAGTGCGGTCGATACTAATGAAAAACTGTTTTTT. The chain uses TRBV12-3 or TRBV12-4 and TRBJ1-4; D not resolved. The CDR3 spans 14 residues. The V end was cut by 5 bases, the J end by 2 bases, with 9 bases between.

On this clonotype: A much larger clone lies a single base off, so this may be a read error. The CDR3 sequence: CSTERQASNYGYTF. The CDR3, as DNA: TGCAGTACTGAAAGACAGGCTAGTAACTATGGCTACACCTTC. This sequence joins TRBV20-1 and TRBJ1-2; possibly TRBD1 for D (6 bases). V lost 8 bases and J 1 base, leaving 17 bases between the germline ends. The germline V gene encodes CDR1 DFQATT and CDR2 SNEGSKA (reference sequence). CDR3 length equals 14 residues.

The chain carries TRBV9 and TRBJ2-7, with 8 bases matching TRBD2. The germline V gene encodes CDR1 SGDLS and CDR2 YYNGEE. The CDR3 loop spans 14 amino acids. V shed 4 bases, J shed 3 bases, and the junction held 6 bases outside the gene matches. Here the CDR3 reads CASSSSGSIYEQYF. CDR3 coding DNA: TGTGCCAGCAGCTCAAGCGGGAGCATCTACGAGCAGTACTTC.

The rearrangement uses TRBV19 and TRBJ1-1, with D unresolved. The CDR3 sequence is 16 residues long. Germline assignment: CDR1 LNHDA and CDR2 SQIVND (reference sequence). Trimming removed 2 bases from V and 2 bases from J, with 15 bases in between. CDR3 residues: CASSIILGWGNTEAFF. CDR3 nucleotides: TGTGCCAGTAGTATAATTCTGGGATGGGGAAACACTGAAGCTTTCTTT.

This clonotype was detected once. V is TRBV5-1 and J is TRBJ2-2, with D hard to call. This CDR3 has 15 residues. V was pared by 1 base and J by 0 bases, with 7 bases between. Germline V gene lookup returns CDR1 SGHRS and CDR2 YFSETQ. For the CDR3, the DNA is TGCGCCAGCAGCTTGAACTGGGCGAACACCGGGGAGCTGTTTTTT. It specifies CASSLNWANTGELFF.

The chain couples TRBV9 to TRBJ2-5; the D is unclear. CDR1 is SGDLS, CDR2 YYNGEE, per germline. Trimming cost V 0 bases and J 7 bases, with 13 bases left between them. CDR3 length equals 14 residues. The CDR3 bases are TGTGCCAGCAGCGTAGGCTGGTCGGAAGGGACCCAGTACTTC. It is translated as CASSVGWSEGTQYF.

On this clonotype: The junction differs from germline at one of its ends, possibly a read error. The chain recombines TRBV27 with TRBJ2-7; weak D call: TRBD2 (6 bases). There are 13 residues in the CDR3. Germline loops: CDR1 MNHEY, CDR2 SMNVEV (reference sequence). CDR3 in DNA: TGTGCCAGCAGTTTGGGGGGATGGACAAAACACACCTTC. This gives the protein CASSLGGWTKHTF.

The CDR3 region has the DNA TGTGCCAGCAGGACCACAGGCTACGAGCAGTACTTC. This sequence encodes CASRTTGYEQYF. This chain uses TRBV2 with TRBJ2-7, with TRBD1 as a possible D gene (5 bases). CDR3 length: 12 amino acids. Germline CDR1 is SNHLY and CDR2 is FYNNEI. V was pared by 6 bases and J by 3 bases, with 9 bases between.

V usage is TRBV7-9 and J usage is TRBJ2-7; D not resolved. CDR3 length: 14 residues. Trimming shortened V by 0 bases and J by 2 bases, and 8 bases separated the two germline ends. Germline CDR1 reads SEHNR; CDR2 reads FQNEAQ (reference sequence). CDR3: CASSLAQVAYEQYF. The CDR3 coding sequence is TGTGCCAGCAGCTTAGCGCAGGTCGCCTACGAGCAGTACTTC.

The chain is built from TRBV29-1 and TRBJ2-3; unclear D gene. The germline V and J ends were trimmed by 0 bases and 5 bases, with 0 bases remaining between them. This CDR3 comprises 10 residues. CDR1 and CDR2 (germline): SQVTM, ANQGSEA. CDR3 amino acids: CSVEEDTQYF. CDR3 nucleotide sequence: TGCAGCGTTGAAGAAGATACGCAGTATTTT.

This clonotype has a handful of counts. The chain combines TRBV28 with TRBJ2-1; 13 bases map to TRBD2. V lost 4 bases to trimming and J lost 9 bases; unmatched junction nucleotides: 9. This CDR3 region has 16 residues. Germline V gene sequence: CDR1 MDHEN, CDR2 SYDVKM. The CDR3 DNA is TGTGCCAGCAGTTGGACTAGCGGGAGATCGTTGAGTGAGCAGTTCTTC. Its protein product is CASSWTSGRSLSEQFF.

The CDR3 nucleotides are TGCGCCAGCAGCTTGCCCGGGACCTACAATGAGCAGTTCTTC. Amino acids: CASSLPGTYNEQFF. The genes are TRBV5-1 and TRBJ2-1; maybe TRBD2 (5 bases). The CDR3 spans 14 residues. Germline V CDR1 and CDR2: SGHRS, YFSETQ. V lost 1 base and J 2 bases, leaving 7 bases between the germline ends.

The chain has TRBV7-9 and TRBJ2-7; tentative D call: TRBD1 (6 bases). CDR1 SEHNR and CDR2 FQNEAQ come from the germline V gene (reference sequence). CDR3 length equals 13 residues. V was pared by 4 bases and J by 4 bases, with 11 bases between. The CDR3: CASSSGHPYEQYF. CDR3 in DNA: TGTGCCAGCAGCTCGGGACACCCATACGAGCAGTACTTC.

The V and J genes are TRBV27 and TRBJ2-2, with a possible D match to TRBD1 (5 bases). V was pared by 0 bases and J by 1 base, with 12 bases between. Germline CDR1 is MNHEY and CDR2 is SMNVEV (reference sequence). The CDR3 spans 17 residues. CDR3 protein: CASSLSQGSLNTGELFF. DNA of the CDR3: TGTGCCAGCAGTTTATCGCAGGGCTCCTTGAACACCGGGGAGCTGTTTTTT.